The entry below describes one T cell receptor (beta chain). The repertoire was sequenced with immunoSEQ multiplex PCR; TCRdb's copy has only in-frame clones and lacks some. The sample holds roughly 330,000 clones, about 85% seen once. This record belongs to a study of blood T cell repertoires in COVID-19. Study-wide context: Material from acute and convalescent COVID-19 was sourced from the United States, Italy and Spain. The analysed material was cDNA or gDNA that came from T cells, B-cell-depleted T cells, or PBMCs.

Participants had their cohort set by participant-reported clinical history. CDR3 size: 11 residues. The V gene's germline CDR1 is DFQATT and CDR2 SNEGSKA (reference sequence). The V end was cut by 7 bases, the J end by 0 bases, with 6 bases between. Sequenced input: PBMCs or T cells enriched from blood (not recorded which). The chain links TRBV20-1 to TRBJ1-1; D remains ambiguous. This TCR was sampled from a woman under 40 who had recovered from COVID-19. As DNA, the CDR3 is TGCAGTGGACGGGTGAACACTGAAGCTTTCTTT. Residues: CSGRVNTEAFF.